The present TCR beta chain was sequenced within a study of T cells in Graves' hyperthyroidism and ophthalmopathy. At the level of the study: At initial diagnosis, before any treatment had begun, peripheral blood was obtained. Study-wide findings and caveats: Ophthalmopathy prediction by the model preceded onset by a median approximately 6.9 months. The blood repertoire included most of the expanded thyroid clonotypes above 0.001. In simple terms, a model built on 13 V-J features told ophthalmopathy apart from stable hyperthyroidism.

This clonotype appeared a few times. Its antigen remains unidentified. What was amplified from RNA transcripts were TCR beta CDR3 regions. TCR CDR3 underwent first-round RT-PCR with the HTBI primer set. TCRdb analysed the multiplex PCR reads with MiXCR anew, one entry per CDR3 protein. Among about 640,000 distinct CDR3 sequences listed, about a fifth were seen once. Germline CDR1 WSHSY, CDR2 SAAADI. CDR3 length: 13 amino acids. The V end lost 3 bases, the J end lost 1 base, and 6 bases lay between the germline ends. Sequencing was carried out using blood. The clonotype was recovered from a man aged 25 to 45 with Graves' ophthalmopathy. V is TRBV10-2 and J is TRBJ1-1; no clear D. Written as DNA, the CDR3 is TGCGCCAGCAGTGACGAGGGGAACACTGAAGCTTTCTTT. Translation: CASSDEGNTEAFF.